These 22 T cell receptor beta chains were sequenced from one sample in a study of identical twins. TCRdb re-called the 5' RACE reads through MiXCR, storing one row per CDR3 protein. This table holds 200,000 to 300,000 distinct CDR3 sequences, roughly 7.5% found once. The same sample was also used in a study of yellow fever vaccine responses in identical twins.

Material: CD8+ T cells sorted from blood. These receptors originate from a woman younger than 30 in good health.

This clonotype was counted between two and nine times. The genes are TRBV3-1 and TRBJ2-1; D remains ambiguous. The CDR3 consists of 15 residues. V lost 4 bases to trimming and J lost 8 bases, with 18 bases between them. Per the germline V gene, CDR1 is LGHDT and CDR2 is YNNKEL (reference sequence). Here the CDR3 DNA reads TGTGCCAGCAGCCCCGACATGGCCGTCTATGATGAGCAGTTCTTC. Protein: CASSPDMAVYDEQFF.

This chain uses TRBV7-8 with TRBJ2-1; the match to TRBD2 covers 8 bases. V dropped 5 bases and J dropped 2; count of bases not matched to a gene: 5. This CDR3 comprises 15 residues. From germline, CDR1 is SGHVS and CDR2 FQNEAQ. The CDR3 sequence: CASSASGRTYNEQFF. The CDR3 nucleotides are TGTGCCAGCAGCGCGAGCGGGAGAACCTACAATGAGCAGTTCTTC.

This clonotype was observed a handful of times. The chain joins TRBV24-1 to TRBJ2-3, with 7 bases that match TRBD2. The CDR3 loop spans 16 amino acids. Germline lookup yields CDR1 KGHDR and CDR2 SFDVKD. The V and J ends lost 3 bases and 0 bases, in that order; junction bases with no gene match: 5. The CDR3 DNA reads TGTGCCACCAGTGATATGGGAGGGTTCAGCACAGATACGCAGTATTTT. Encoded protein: CATSDMGGFSTDTQYF.

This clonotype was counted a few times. The CDR3: CASSLRDSITDTQYF. CDR3 bases: TGTGCCAGCAGCTTACGGGACTCTATCACAGATACGCAGTATTTT. This rearrangement joins TRBV7-7 to TRBJ2-3, with D perhaps matching TRBD2 (6 bases). This CDR3 has 15 amino acids. V was trimmed by 2 bases and J by 2 bases, leaving 11 bases between them. The germline gives CDR1 SSHAT, CDR2 FNYEAQ (reference sequence).

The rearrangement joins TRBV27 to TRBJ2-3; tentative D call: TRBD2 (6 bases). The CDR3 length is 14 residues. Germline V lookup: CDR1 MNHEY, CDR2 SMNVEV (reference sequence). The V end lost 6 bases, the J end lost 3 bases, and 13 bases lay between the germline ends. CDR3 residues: CASSRGAGTDTQYF. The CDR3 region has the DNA TGTGCCAGCAGCCGCGGGGCGGGAACAGATACGCAGTATTTT.

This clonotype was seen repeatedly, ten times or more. The CDR3 sequence is CASSLDGGGSPLHF. CDR3 in DNA: TGTGCCAGCAGCTTGGATGGGGGAGGCTCACCCCTCCACTTT. V gene TRBV5-4 combines with J gene TRBJ1-6; D is perhaps TRBD1 (5 bases). This CDR3 contains 14 residues. Germline CDR1 reads SGHNT; CDR2 reads YYREEE (reference sequence). V shed 0 bases and J shed 10 bases, with 11 bases lying between them.

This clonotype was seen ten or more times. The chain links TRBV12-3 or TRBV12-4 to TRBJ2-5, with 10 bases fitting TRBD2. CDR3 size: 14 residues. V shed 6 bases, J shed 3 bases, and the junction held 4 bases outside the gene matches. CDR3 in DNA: TGTGCCAGCAGCACCCTAGCGGGAGAAGAGACCCAGTACTTC. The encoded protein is CASSTLAGEETQYF.

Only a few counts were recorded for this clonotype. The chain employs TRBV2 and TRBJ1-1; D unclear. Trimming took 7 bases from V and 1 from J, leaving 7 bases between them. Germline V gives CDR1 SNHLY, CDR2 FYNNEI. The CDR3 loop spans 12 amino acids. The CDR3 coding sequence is TGTGCCAGCAAAAGGAGGAACACTGAAGCTTTCTTT. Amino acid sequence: CASKRRNTEAFF.

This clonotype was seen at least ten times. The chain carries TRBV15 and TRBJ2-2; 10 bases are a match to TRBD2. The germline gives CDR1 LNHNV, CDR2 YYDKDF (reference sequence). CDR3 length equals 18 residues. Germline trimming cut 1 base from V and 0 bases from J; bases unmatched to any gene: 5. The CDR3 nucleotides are TGTGCCACCAGCAGAGTAGCGGGGGGCCCTGCGAACACCGGGGAGCTGTTTTTT. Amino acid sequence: CATSRVAGGPANTGELFF.

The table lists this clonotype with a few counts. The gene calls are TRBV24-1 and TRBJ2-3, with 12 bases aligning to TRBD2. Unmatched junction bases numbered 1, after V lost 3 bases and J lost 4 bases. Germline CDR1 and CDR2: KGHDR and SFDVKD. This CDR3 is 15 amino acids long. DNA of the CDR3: TGTGCCACCAGTGATAGGACTAGCGGGGCAGATACGCAGTATTTT. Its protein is CATSDRTSGADTQYF.

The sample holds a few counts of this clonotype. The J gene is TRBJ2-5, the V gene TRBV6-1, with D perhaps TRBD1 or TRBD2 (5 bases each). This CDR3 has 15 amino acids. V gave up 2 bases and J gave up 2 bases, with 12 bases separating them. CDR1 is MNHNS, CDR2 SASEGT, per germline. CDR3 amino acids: CASSEIKGSQETQYF. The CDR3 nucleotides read TGTGCCAGCAGTGAAATTAAGGGGAGTCAAGAGACCCAGTACTTC.

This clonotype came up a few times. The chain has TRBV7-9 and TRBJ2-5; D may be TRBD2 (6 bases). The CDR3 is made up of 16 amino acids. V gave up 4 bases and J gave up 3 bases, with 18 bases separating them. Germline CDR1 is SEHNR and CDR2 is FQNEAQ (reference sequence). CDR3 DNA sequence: TGTGCCAGCAGCTACGCCGTGGGGGAGGATAAAGAGACCCAGTACTTC. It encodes CASSYAVGEDKETQYF.

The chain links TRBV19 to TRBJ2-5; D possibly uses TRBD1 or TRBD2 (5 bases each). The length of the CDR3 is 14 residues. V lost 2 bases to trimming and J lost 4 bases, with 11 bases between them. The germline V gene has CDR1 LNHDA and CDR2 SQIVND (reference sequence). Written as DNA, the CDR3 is TGTGCCAGTAGTATATGGGGGATCGGAGAGACCCAGTACTTC. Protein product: CASSIWGIGETQYF.

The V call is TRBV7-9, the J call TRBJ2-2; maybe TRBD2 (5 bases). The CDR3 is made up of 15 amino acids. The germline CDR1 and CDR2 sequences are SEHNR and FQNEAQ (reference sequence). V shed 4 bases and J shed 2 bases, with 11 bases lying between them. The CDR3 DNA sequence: TGTGCCAGCAGCTACCGGGAAGAAAACACCGGGGAGCTGTTTTTT. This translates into CASSYREENTGELFF.

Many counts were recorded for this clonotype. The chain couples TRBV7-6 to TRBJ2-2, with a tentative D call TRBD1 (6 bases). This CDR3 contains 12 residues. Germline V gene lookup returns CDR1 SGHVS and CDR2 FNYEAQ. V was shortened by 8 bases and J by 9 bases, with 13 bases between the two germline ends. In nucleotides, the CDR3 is TGTGCCAGCTCCTTTACAGGGTGGGAGCTGTTTTTT. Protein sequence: CASSFTGWELFF.

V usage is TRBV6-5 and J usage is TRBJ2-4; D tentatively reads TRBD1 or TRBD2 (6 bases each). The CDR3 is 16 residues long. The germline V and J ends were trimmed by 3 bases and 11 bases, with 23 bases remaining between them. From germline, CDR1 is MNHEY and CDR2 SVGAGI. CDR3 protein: CASSYIVGGQISVQYF. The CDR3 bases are TGTGCCAGCAGTTATATCGTTGGGGGGCAGATTTCTGTTCAGTACTTC.

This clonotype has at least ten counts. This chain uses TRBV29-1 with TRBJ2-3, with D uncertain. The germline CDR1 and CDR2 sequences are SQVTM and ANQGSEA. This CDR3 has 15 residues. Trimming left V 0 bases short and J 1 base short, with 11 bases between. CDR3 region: CSVEDYFEGTDTQYF. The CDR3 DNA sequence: TGCAGCGTTGAAGATTATTTTGAGGGCACAGATACGCAGTATTTT.

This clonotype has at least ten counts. The CDR3 DNA is TGTGCCAGCAGTTTAGTCGGACAGTATGAAAAACTGTTTTTT. Translated, it gives CASSLVGQYEKLFF. The J gene is TRBJ1-4, the V gene TRBV12-3 or TRBV12-4; D is possibly TRBD1 (6 bases). The CDR3 is made up of 14 amino acids. With 1 base removed from V and 6 bases from J, the gap between germline ends came to 9 bases.

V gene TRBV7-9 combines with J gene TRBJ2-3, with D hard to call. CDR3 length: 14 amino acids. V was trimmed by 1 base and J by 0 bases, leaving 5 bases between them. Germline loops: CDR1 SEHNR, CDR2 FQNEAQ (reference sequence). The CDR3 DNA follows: TGTGCCAGCAGCTTAGATACGAGCACAGATACGCAGTATTTT. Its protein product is CASSLDTSTDTQYF.

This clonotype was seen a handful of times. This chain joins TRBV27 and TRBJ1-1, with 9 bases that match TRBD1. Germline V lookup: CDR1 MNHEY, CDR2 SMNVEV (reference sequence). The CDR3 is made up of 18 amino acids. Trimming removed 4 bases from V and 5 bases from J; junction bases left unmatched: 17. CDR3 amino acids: CASSSARTGALGGTEAFF. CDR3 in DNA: TGTGCCAGCAGTTCAGCCAGGACAGGGGCCCTAGGGGGGACTGAAGCTTTCTTT.

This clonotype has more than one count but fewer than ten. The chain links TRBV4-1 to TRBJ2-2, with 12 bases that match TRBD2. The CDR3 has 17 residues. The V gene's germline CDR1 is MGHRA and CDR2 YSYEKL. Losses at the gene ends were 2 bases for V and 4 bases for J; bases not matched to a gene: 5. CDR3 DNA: TGCGCCAGCAGCCAACAACTAGCGGGGGGCCTCACCGGGGAGCTGTTTTTT. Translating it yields CASSQQLAGGLTGELFF.

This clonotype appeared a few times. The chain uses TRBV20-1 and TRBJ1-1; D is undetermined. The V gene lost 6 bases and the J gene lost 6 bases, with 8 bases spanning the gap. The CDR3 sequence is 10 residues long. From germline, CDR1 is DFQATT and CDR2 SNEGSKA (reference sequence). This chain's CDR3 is CSAGFPEAFF. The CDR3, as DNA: TGCAGTGCGGGGTTCCCTGAAGCTTTCTTT.